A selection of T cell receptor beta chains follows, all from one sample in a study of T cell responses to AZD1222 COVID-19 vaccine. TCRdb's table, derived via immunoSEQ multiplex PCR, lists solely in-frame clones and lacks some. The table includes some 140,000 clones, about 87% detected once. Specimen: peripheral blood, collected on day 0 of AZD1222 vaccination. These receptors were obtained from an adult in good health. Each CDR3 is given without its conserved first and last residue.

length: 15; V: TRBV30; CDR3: AWSLRQYAPLNYGYT
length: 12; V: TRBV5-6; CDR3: ASNIQGANYGYT
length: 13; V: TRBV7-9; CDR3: ASSLGSIWAAGYT
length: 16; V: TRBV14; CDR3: ASSLSGQGAAGSGELF
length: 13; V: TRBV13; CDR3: ASSSRTRGNYGYT
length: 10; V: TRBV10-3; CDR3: AIRRQGGEQF
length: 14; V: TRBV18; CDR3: ASSPPGTGGTGELF
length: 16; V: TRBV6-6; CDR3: ASSQRPTDRTNTGELF
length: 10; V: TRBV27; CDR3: ASSFLGQPQH
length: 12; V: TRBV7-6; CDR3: ASRADTLNTEAF
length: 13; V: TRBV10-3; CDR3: AISESGQLTYEQY
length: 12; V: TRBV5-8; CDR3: ASSLEARREGYT
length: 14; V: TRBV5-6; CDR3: ASSPRSGLIREKLF
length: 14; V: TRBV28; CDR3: ASSSSKDYRQETQY
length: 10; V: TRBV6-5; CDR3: ASTQGNVGYT
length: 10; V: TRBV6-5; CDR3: ASSQGVRGYT
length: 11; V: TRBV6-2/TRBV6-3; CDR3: ASSYSANTEAF
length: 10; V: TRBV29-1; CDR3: SGWGGESGYT
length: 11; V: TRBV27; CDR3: ASSLRDRYEQY
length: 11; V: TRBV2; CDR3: ASSGSGAQGYT
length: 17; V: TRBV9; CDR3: ASSSSRVAGGLNTGELF
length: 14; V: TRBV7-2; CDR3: ASRSGTGVNTGELF
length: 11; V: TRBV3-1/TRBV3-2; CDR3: ASSQGRGTEAF
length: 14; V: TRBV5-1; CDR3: ASSPRDPAAHTEAF
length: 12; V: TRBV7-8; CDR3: ASSPDRANEKLF
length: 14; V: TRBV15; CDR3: ATSPQDRKVWQPQH
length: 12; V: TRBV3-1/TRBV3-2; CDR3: ASSQGTYQETQY
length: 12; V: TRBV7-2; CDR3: ASIDRLSFGELF
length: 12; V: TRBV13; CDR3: ASSPRDGYYEQY
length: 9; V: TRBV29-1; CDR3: SVVHSYGYT
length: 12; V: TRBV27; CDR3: ASRDNRGSYEQY
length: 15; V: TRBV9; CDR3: ASSPQGGRASTDTQY
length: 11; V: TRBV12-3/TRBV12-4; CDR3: ASSLSGAREQY
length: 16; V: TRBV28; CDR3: ASMWGLAQEGNTGELF
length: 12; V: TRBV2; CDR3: AIAGQASAYEQY
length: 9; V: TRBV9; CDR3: ASSVAGEAF
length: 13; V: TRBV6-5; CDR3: ASAGESTESYEQY
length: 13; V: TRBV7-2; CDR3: ASSFGGTGNTEAF
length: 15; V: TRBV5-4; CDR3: ASSLGTGTRPTDTQY
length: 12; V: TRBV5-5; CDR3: ASRRTGGWKGYT
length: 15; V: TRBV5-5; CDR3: ASSLLVESLVTTEAF
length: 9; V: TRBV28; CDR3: ASSGTYEQY
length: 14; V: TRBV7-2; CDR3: ASSRRAGGGNSPLH
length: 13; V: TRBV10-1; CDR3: ASSSTGAKNYGYT
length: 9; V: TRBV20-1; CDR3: SANQNTEAF
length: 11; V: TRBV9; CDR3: ASSLSEPDTQY
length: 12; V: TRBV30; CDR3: AWSLTSLGSEQY
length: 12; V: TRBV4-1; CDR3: ASSSRDRVYEQY